A selection of T cell receptor beta chains follows, all from one sample in a study of T cells in Graves' hyperthyroidism and ophthalmopathy. One entry per CDR3 protein results from TCRdb running MiXCR on the multiplex PCR reads. The data contain fewer than 200,000 distinct CDR3 sequences, roughly 9.4% of them singletons. Material: blood. The receptors shown here come from a woman aged 18-30 years with Graves' hyperthyroidism that later progressed to Graves' ophthalmopathy. The CDR3 runs from the conserved cysteine through the conserved F or W. Fields, in order: CDR3 protein, CDR3 DNA, D gene, J gene, V gene, clone size. The D gene is left open where the match is weak. A row's size may be missing; if present it is once, few, many or a size class.

CDR3aa: CASSVMGGGVDAEAFF; CDR3nt: TGTGCCAGCAGCGTAATGGGCGGGGGGGTTGATGCTGAAGCTTTCTTT; d_gene: NA; j_gene: TRBJ1-1; v_gene: TRBV7-8; abundance: many
CDR3aa: CASSFTAGQGANGNTIYF; CDR3nt: TGTGCCAGTAGTTTTACGGCGGGACAGGGGGCAAATGGAAACACCATATATTTT; d_gene: TRBD1; j_gene: TRBJ1-3; v_gene: TRBV19; abundance: NA
CDR3aa: CSAHEGPSNQPQHF; CDR3nt: TGCAGTGCCCACGAGGGTCCTAGCAATCAGCCCCAGCATTTT; d_gene: NA; j_gene: TRBJ1-5; v_gene: TRBV20-1; abundance: many
CDR3aa: CSAPGEESNEKLFF; CDR3nt: TGCAGTGCCCCGGGTGAGGAAAGTAATGAAAAACTGTTTTTT; d_gene: NA; j_gene: TRBJ1-4; v_gene: TRBV20-1; abundance: many
CDR3aa: CSVETYDEQFF; CDR3nt: TGCAGCGTTGAAACCTACGATGAGCAGTTCTTC; d_gene: NA; j_gene: TRBJ2-1; v_gene: TRBV29-1; abundance: NA
CDR3aa: CSASSAGTGYQPQHF; CDR3nt: TGCAGTGCTAGTTCCGCAGGGACCGGTTATCAGCCCCAGCATTTT; d_gene: NA; j_gene: TRBJ1-5; v_gene: TRBV20-1; abundance: many
CDR3aa: CSGGSYNEQFF; CDR3nt: TGCAGCGGGGGCTCCTACAATGAGCAGTTCTTC; d_gene: NA; j_gene: TRBJ2-1; v_gene: TRBV29-1; abundance: many
CDR3aa: CSASGLASYNEQFF; CDR3nt: TGCAGTGCTAGCGGCCTAGCAAGTTACAATGAGCAGTTCTTC; d_gene: NA; j_gene: TRBJ2-1; v_gene: TRBV20-1; abundance: few
CDR3aa: CASSPAAGGSYNEQFF; CDR3nt: TGTGCCAGCAGTCCCGCCGCGGGGGGCTCCTACAATGAGCAGTTCTTC; d_gene: TRBD2; j_gene: TRBJ2-1; v_gene: TRBV28; abundance: many
CDR3aa: CASSAGDSLLRYEQYF; CDR3nt: TGCGCCAGCAGCGCTGGGGACTCCTTATTACGATACGAGCAGTACTTC; d_gene: NA; j_gene: TRBJ2-7; v_gene: TRBV5-1; abundance: many
CDR3aa: CASSLAYENYGYTF; CDR3nt: TGTGCCAGCAGCTTAGCGTATGAGAACTATGGCTACACCTTC; d_gene: NA; j_gene: TRBJ1-2; v_gene: TRBV7-8; abundance: many
CDR3aa: CSASPGPGGEQFF; CDR3nt: TGCAGTGCTAGCCCAGGTCCGGGAGGTGAGCAGTTCTTC; d_gene: TRBD2; j_gene: TRBJ2-1; v_gene: TRBV20-1; abundance: few
CDR3aa: CASSDQKGFGQPQHF; CDR3nt: TGTGCCAGCTCCGATCAAAAAGGTTTCGGTCAGCCCCAGCATTTT; d_gene: NA; j_gene: TRBJ1-5; v_gene: TRBV18; abundance: many
CDR3aa: CASSKVDGSYQPQHF; CDR3nt: TGTGCCAGCAGTAAGGTGGACGGATCTTATCAGCCCCAGCATTTT; d_gene: NA; j_gene: TRBJ1-5; v_gene: TRBV27; abundance: many
CDR3aa: CASSEEAVALRVQYF; CDR3nt: TGTGCCAGCAGTGAAGAAGCGGTGGCATTACGTGTGCAGTACTTC; d_gene: NA; j_gene: TRBJ2-7; v_gene: TRBV2; abundance: many
CDR3aa: CASMSEYEQYF; CDR3nt: TGTGCCAGCATGTCGGAATACGAGCAGTACTTC; d_gene: NA; j_gene: TRBJ2-7; v_gene: TRBV2; abundance: many
CDR3aa: CASSQEINYGYTF; CDR3nt: TGTGCCAGCAGCCAAGAGATTAACTATGGCTACACCTTC; d_gene: NA; j_gene: TRBJ1-2; v_gene: TRBV3-1; abundance: many
CDR3aa: CASSPFMGGGEQFF; CDR3nt: TGTGCCAGCAGTCCATTTATGGGCGGGGGTGAGCAGTTCTTC; d_gene: TRBD2; j_gene: TRBJ2-1; v_gene: TRBV12-3/TRBV12-4; abundance: many
CDR3aa: CAWSLMQGHQPQHF; CDR3nt: TGTGCCTGGAGTCTCATGCAGGGACATCAGCCCCAGCATTTT; d_gene: NA; j_gene: TRBJ1-5; v_gene: TRBV30; abundance: many
CDR3aa: CASSPGQGISYEQYF; CDR3nt: TGTGCCAGCTCACCAGGACAGGGGATCTCCTACGAGCAGTACTTC; d_gene: TRBD1; j_gene: TRBJ2-7; v_gene: TRBV18; abundance: many
CDR3aa: CASRPDYGYTF; CDR3nt: TGTGCCAGCCGACCTGATTATGGCTACACCTTC; d_gene: NA; j_gene: TRBJ1-2; v_gene: TRBV6-1; abundance: few
CDR3aa: CASSLSVGGTVGGYTF; CDR3nt: TGTGCCAGCAGTTTATCGGTCGGTGGGACAGTTGGTGGCTACACCTTC; d_gene: TRBD1; j_gene: TRBJ1-2; v_gene: TRBV28; abundance: many
CDR3aa: CASSRAGGLSYEQYF; CDR3nt: TGTGCCAGCAGTCGAGCGGGGGGCCTCTCCTACGAGCAGTACTTC; d_gene: TRBD2; j_gene: TRBJ2-7; v_gene: TRBV28; abundance: many
CDR3aa: CASSISDSTLHGYTF; CDR3nt: TGTGCCAGTAGTATATCCGACAGTACGTTGCACGGCTACACCTTC; d_gene: NA; j_gene: TRBJ1-2; v_gene: TRBV19; abundance: many
CDR3aa: CASSEGEWSEQYF; CDR3nt: TGTGCCAGCAGTGAAGGGGAATGGAGCGAGCAGTACTTC; d_gene: NA; j_gene: TRBJ2-7; v_gene: TRBV6-1; abundance: many
CDR3aa: CASTSAVSGGSETQYF; CDR3nt: TGTGCCAGTACCTCCGCCGTGAGCGGGGGCTCTGAGACCCAGTACTTC; d_gene: TRBD2; j_gene: TRBJ2-5; v_gene: TRBV19; abundance: NA